This T cell receptor (beta chain) comes out of a study of blood T cell repertoires in COVID-19 (TCRdb year 2020). Some background on the complete study: The collaborator samples originated in the United States, Italy and Spain and spanned the acute and convalescent phases of COVID-19. The material from the prospective study consisted of cDNA or gDNA derived from T cells, B-cell-depleted T cells, or PBMCs. Subjects who had been exposed to COVID-19, were actively infected with it, or had recovered from it provided the deeply sampled blood TCRbeta repertoires that made up the dataset. The repertoires were released in a freely available public database intended as a resource for research on the immune response to SARS-CoV-2. Samples came from the ongoing ImmuneRACE study (first 160 participants) plus 1,254 subjects from 6 global collaborators. A de-identified subject ID, COVID-19 status, age in years and sex were almost always included in the sample metadata. Where available, HLA class I and class II types were obtained from metadata supplied by the sample provider rather than from assay-based typing. The research as a whole found: How much clinical and demographic metadata was included differed by source and by participant, and the metadata was provided uncurated.

On this clone: The clone's antigen remains unknown. No much larger clone is present one base from it, and per-base qualities are unavailable.

TCRbeta CDR3 regions were amplified from genomic DNA by means of the immunoSEQ Assay, a bias-controlled multiplex PCR. In the original analysis: Within the assay, amplification of reference gene primers was used to estimate how many nucleated cells each sample contained. Sequence reads were collapsed and filtered to measure the absolute abundance of every unique TCRbeta CDR3 rearrangement. For each sample, productive Simpson clonality was calculated by taking the square root of Simpson's diversity index across productive rearrangements. TCRdb obtained this table from immuneACCESS and retained in-frame rearrangements with V and J assigned. These tables miss some clones; where compared with another copy, unresolved V genes account for less than half of the shortfall, and the remainder is unexplained. V and J calls and clone size come straight from that table; D and trimming were deduced from the DNA. For this sample there are more than 200,000 clones; approximately 84% appear just once. Of the sample, roughly 7.9% is held by the ten largest clones.

For CDR1 and CDR2, the germline V gene (reference sequence) lists MNHEY and SMNVEV. Trimming removed 3 bases from V and 6 bases from J, leaving 13 bases between the germline ends. CDR3 length: 14 amino acids, cysteine to phenylalanine. Only the CDR3 DNA is retained, 42 bases long and in frame from the first base. Each collaborating institution followed its own protocols to collect whole blood in K2EDTA tubes. For TCRbeta analysis, collaborators shipped samples as frozen whole blood, isolated PBMCs, or DNA extracted from either of those sample types. The source material was peripheral blood. The receptor comes from a woman at least 80 years old with acute or convalescent COVID-19. The chain links TRBV27 with TRBJ2-3, and perhaps TRBD2 as D gene, on 7 matching bases. The nucleotide sequence reads as follows: TGTGCCAGCAGTTTGGTGCGGGGGCGGGATACGCAGTATTTT. Translation gives CASSLVRGRDTQYF.